These 19 T cell receptor beta chains came from one sample sequenced in a study of blood T cell repertoires in COVID-19. Only in-frame clones appear in the TCRdb table, and some are missing; sequencing was by immunoSEQ multiplex PCR. Of around 200,000 clones listed, 75% to 85% are singletons. The sample was PBMCs or T cells enriched from blood (not recorded which). The receptor source for this set is a woman in her thirties or forties with acute COVID-19.

The chain is built from TRBV19 and TRBJ1-1, with TRBD1 as a possible D gene (6 bases). The CDR3 contains 13 residues. Trimming took 4 bases from V and 5 from J, leaving 11 bases between them. From germline, CDR1 is LNHDA and CDR2 SQIVND (reference sequence). CDR3: CASSKQGFTEAFF. The CDR3 nucleotides read TGTGCCAGTAGTAAACAGGGTTTTACTGAAGCTTTCTTT.

The rearrangement uses TRBV24-1 and TRBJ2-5; no firm D call. Trimming shortened V by 1 base and J by 5 bases, and 4 bases separated the two germline ends. Germline lookup yields CDR1 KGHDR and CDR2 SFDVKD. The CDR3 length is 12 residues. This CDR3 reads CATSDFRETQYF. The DNA of the CDR3 is TGTGCCACCAGTGATTTTCGGGAGACCCAGTACTTC.

The chain has TRBV14 and TRBJ2-7, with D possibly matching TRBD1 (5 bases). The CDR3 extends over 14 amino acids. V was pared by 6 bases and J by 2 bases, with 14 bases between. Germline V gene data show CDR1 as SGHDN and CDR2 as FVKESK. The CDR3 reads CASSPQAGPYEQYF. The CDR3 DNA sequence: TGTGCCAGCAGTCCACAAGCAGGGCCCTACGAGCAGTACTTC.

This chain joins TRBV3-1 (or the pseudogene TRBV3-2) and TRBJ1-2, with 7 bases fitting TRBD1. V lost 4 bases, J lost 8 bases, and 13 bases stayed unmatched. The CDR3 runs 15 residues. The germline gives CDR1 LGHDT, CDR2 YNNKEL (reference sequence). The CDR3 reads CASSRRQGRFEGYTF. The CDR3 DNA reads as TGTGCCAGCAGCCGACGACAGGGAAGGTTCGAGGGCTACACCTTC.

This chain joins TRBV9 and TRBJ1-4; D is uncertain. From germline, CDR1 is SGDLS and CDR2 YYNGEE. Trimming took off 2 bases at V and 3 bases at J, with 14 bases between the two ends. The length of the CDR3 is 16 residues. CDR3 coding DNA: TGTGCCAGCAGCGTTGGTCCCGGGAAGGCTAATGAAAAACTGTTTTTT. Its protein product is CASSVGPGKANEKLFF.

J is TRBJ2-3 and V is TRBV30; 9 bases align to TRBD2. CDR3 length: 14 residues. Trimming took 3 bases from V and 6 from J; bases not matched to a gene: 7. Germline V gene data show CDR1 as GTSNPN and CDR2 as SVGIG (reference sequence). The DNA of the CDR3 is TGTGCCTGGAGGAGGCGGGGGGGCCCGGATACGCAGTATTTT. It codes for CAWRRRGGPDTQYF. The full variable domain, its missing parts supplied by reference TRBV30 and TRBJ2-3, is SQTIHQWPATLVQPVGSPLSLECTVEGTSNPNLYWYRQAAGRGLQLLFYSVGIGQISSEVPQNLSASRPQDRQFILSSKKLLLSDSGFYLCAWRRRGGPDTQYFGPGTRLTVL.

J is TRBJ1-4 and V is TRBV3-1 (or the pseudogene TRBV3-2), with D uncertain. Trimming took 3 bases from V and 0 from J, leaving 11 bases between them. CDR1 LGHDT and CDR2 YNNKEL come from the germline V gene (reference sequence). The length of the CDR3 is 16 residues. CDR3 sequence (DNA): TGTGCCAGCAGCCATCACAGAATAGCAACTAATGAAAAACTGTTTTTT. Translation gives CASSHHRIATNEKLFF.

The rearrangement uses TRBV5-6 and TRBJ1-1; D not certain. Per germline, CDR1 SGHDT and CDR2 YYEEEE. The CDR3 sequence is 15 residues long. Trimming pared 0 bases from V and 0 bases from J, leaving 9 bases between. CDR3 sequence reads: CASSLGSRMNTEAFF. The CDR3 nucleotides are TGTGCCAGCAGCTTGGGGTCTAGGATGAACACTGAAGCTTTCTTT.

V is TRBV28 and J is TRBJ2-1, with D tentatively TRBD2 (5 bases). CDR1 and CDR2 from the germline V gene are MDHEN and SYDVKM. The CDR3 has 15 residues. Trimming took off 7 bases at V and 4 bases at J, with 17 bases between the two ends. In nucleotides, the CDR3 is TGTGCCAGCAACCTTGTCGAGGGAAGGTACAATGAGCAGTTCTTC. It specifies CASNLVEGRYNEQFF.

The chain joins TRBV10-1 to TRBJ2-3, with 7 bases aligning to TRBD2. Per the germline V gene, CDR1 is WNHNN and CDR2 is SYGVQD (reference sequence). V lost 3 bases and J lost 2; bases outside the gene matches: 2. This CDR3 spans 14 amino acids. The CDR3 here is CASSDGTITDTQYF. CDR3 bases: TGCGCCAGCAGTGATGGGACTATCACAGATACGCAGTATTTT.

The V call is TRBV2, the J call TRBJ1-3; D ambiguous. CDR3 size: 14 residues. Trimming removed 3 bases at V and 0 bases at J, with 6 bases between. Germline loops: CDR1 SNHLY, CDR2 FYNNEI. The CDR3 is CASSEMSSGNTIYF. In nucleotides, the CDR3 is TGTGCCAGCAGTGAGATGAGCTCTGGAAACACCATATATTTT.

The chain links TRBV29-1 to TRBJ1-5; no clear D gene. This CDR3 has 13 residues. The V and J ends lost 6 bases and 5 bases respectively, with 14 bases between them. Germline assignment: CDR1 SQVTM and CDR2 ANQGSEA. The chain's CDR3 is CSVRHQAHQPQHF. In DNA form, the CDR3 reads TGCAGCGTCAGACACCAGGCGCATCAGCCCCAGCATTTT.

V usage is TRBV19 and J usage is TRBJ1-4, with D possibly TRBD1 on 6 matching bases. This CDR3 region has 17 residues. The V gene lost 4 bases and the J gene lost 0 bases, with 15 bases spanning the gap. In germline, CDR1 is LNHDA, CDR2 SQIVND (reference sequence). The CDR3 coding sequence is TGTGCCAGTAGTAAAGGCAGGGGAGTTGCAACTAATGAAAAACTGTTTTTT. Residues: CASSKGRGVATNEKLFF.

This clone came up once. The J gene is TRBJ2-5, the V gene TRBV12-3 or TRBV12-4, with a possible D match to TRBD2 (5 bases). V lost 6 bases and J lost 3, with 11 bases in between. The CDR3 length is 13 residues. CDR3 sequence: CASRGIGKETQYF. The CDR3 nucleotides are TGTGCCAGCAGGGGGATCGGGAAAGAGACCCAGTACTTC.

This chain uses TRBV18 with TRBJ2-7, with D perhaps TRBD1 (5 bases). Germline CDR1 and CDR2: KGHSH and LQKENI. The CDR3 runs to 13 residues. Trimming cost V 6 bases and J 2 bases, with 11 bases left between them. The CDR3 DNA follows: TGTGCCAGCTCGATCACAGGTACCTACGAGCAGTACTTC. Translating it yields CASSITGTYEQYF.

This clone was observed a few times. The V call is TRBV10-3, the J call TRBJ1-2; 11 positions agree with TRBD1. The trim removed 2 bases at V and 8 bases at J, leaving 1 base unmatched. The CDR3 extends over 13 amino acids. Looked up from germline, CDR1 is ENHRY and CDR2 is SYGVKD. The CDR3 here is CAISEGQGAGYTF. In nucleotides, the CDR3 is TGTGCCATCAGTGAGGGACAGGGGGCGGGCTACACCTTC.

The V call is TRBV27, the J call TRBJ1-4; the D is unclear. This CDR3 region has 15 residues. Germline V gene data show CDR1 as MNHEY and CDR2 as SMNVEV (reference sequence). V lost 6 bases to trimming and J lost 8 bases, with 19 bases between them. The CDR3: CASRSGNKQAEKLFF. The CDR3 nucleotides are TGTGCCAGCAGATCCGGGAATAAACAAGCGGAAAAACTGTTTTTT.

J is TRBJ1-2 and V is TRBV19, with TRBD1 matching 7 bases. V shed 5 bases, J shed 8 bases, and the junction held 8 bases outside the gene matches. Germline-derived CDR1 and CDR2 are LNHDA and SQIVND (reference sequence). CDR3 length: 13 amino acids. The CDR3 protein is CASSPSTGQGYTF. DNA for the CDR3: TGTGCCAGTAGTCCCTCGACAGGGCAAGGCTACACCTTC.

The rearrangement uses TRBV18 and TRBJ2-2; possible D gene TRBD2, 6 bases. CDR1 and CDR2 (germline): KGHSH, LQKENI. CDR3 size: 18 residues. The V end lost 0 bases, the J end lost 4 bases, and 18 bases lay between the germline ends. The DNA of the CDR3 is TGTGCCAGCTCACCACCGTTAGGGACTTCATACCTCACCGGGGAGCTGTTTTTT. Protein sequence: CASSPPLGTSYLTGELFF.